This TCR beta chain stems from a study of T-cell reconstitution after alpha-beta-depleted transplantation in children (dated by TCRdb to 2016 to 2018). For the wider study: The study quantitatively tracked T-cell immune reconstitution after TCRalphabeta/CD19-depleted allogeneic hematopoietic cell transplantation in children using TCR repertoire profiling. General findings and caveats noted by the study authors: In some patients, high TCRbeta diversity at day 60 was attributed to recipient T cells and intrathymic progenitors that had survived conditioning. Over subsequent months, a decline in hyperexpanded clone frequencies was noted, and after one year, T-cell counts and TCRbeta diversity were mostly ascribed to newly produced T cells. The apparently early recovery of alphabetaT-cell counts about two months after transplant reportedly depended on only several hundred rapidly expanded clones that came from non-depleted graft cells.

The CDR3 spans 18 residues, from the cysteine through the phenylalanine. Here the CDR3 DNA is all that survives: 54 bases in frame from base 1. The germline V gene (reference sequence) provides CDR1 SGHAT and CDR2 FQDESV. The germline V and J ends show losses of 7 bases and 1 base respectively, and no gene match explains 14 bases of the junction. Ten or more counts support this clonotype. Its antigen remains unidentified. No per-base quality is available; no much larger clone lies one base away. This sample's treatment or condition label indicates: allogeneic hematopoietic cell transplantation with graft depleted of TCRalphabeta T cells and CD19 B cells. The children who served as transplant recipients had been given grafts of TCRalphabeta/CD19-depleted allogeneic hematopoietic cells. Library preparation used PCR. Sequencing relied on an Illumina HiSeq 2500. To normalize quantification of the TCRbeta repertoire, the TCR libraries were built with molecular barcoding that relied on unique molecular identifiers. Using fastp at Q25 and MiXCR, TCRdb reprocessed the public reads and kept productive beta chains. Each CDR3 protein gets just one entry, which takes the most common genes and DNA from the rows behind it. The sample includes hundreds of thousands of distinct CDR3 sequences, with 6% to 10% observed a single time. 8.5% to 9.5% of the sample is taken by the ten largest.

The sequenced sample was peripheral blood, obtained 360 days after TCRalphabeta/CD19-depleted stem cell transplant. Recombination connected TRBV11-1 to TRBJ1-4; 8 central bases correspond to TRBD1. The sequence was obtained from a female patient under 10 years old who had a stem cell transplant for Fanconi anemia, so the T cells may come from the graft donor. This receptor carries the CDR3 CASIAGGASPGTNEKLFF. At the DNA level, the sequence is TGTGCCAGCATCGCAGGGGGCGCGAGTCCCGGAACTAATGAAAAACTGTTTTTT.